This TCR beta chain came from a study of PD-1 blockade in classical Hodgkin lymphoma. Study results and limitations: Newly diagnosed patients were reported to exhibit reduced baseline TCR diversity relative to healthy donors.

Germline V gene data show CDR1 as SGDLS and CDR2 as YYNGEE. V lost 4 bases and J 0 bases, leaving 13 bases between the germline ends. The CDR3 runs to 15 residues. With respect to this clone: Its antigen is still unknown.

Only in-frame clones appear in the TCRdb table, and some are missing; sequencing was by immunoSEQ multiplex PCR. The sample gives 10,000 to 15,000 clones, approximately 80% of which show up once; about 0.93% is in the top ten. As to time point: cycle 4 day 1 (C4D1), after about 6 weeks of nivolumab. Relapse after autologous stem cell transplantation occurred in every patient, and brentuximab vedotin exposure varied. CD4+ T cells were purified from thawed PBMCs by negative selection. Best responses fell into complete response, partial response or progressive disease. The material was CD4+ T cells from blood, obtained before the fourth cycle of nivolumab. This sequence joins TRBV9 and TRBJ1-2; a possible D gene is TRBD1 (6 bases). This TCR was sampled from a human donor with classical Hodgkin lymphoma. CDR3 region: CASSHRDIPNYGYTF. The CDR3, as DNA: TGTGCCAGCAGCCATAGGGACATCCCTAACTATGGCTACACCTTC.